Given below is one T cell receptor beta chain in context. This clone was counted between two and nine times. The clone's antigen remains unknown. One base away there is no much larger clone; base qualities are not given. The label giving this sample's time point can be read as: tumor resected at nephrectomy. What the treatment or condition label conveys for this sample: 15 Gy SBRT to primary tumor, nephrectomy 4 weeks later. Samples were obtained from a clinical trial, in which 15 Gy stereotactic body radiation therapy was delivered to primary renal cell carcinomas and nephrectomy was performed 4 weeks later. All patients had renal cell carcinoma with clear cell pathology. Tumors were dissociated mechanically, digested with collagenase/hyaluronidase at 37 degrees C, processed in gentleMACS C tubes, and stored in liquid nitrogen. Genomic DNA for TCR sequencing was prepared using the QIAamp DNA Blood Mini Kit (Qiagen). The analyses included just those samples that passed every quality control check.

V is reduced by 3 bases and J by 5 bases, leaving a spacing of 11 bases between them. Looking up the germline V gene (reference sequence) yields CDR1 SGHNT and CDR2 YYREEE. The CDR3 sequence holds 13 residues, the cysteine and phenylalanine included. The only DNA kept is the CDR3, 39 bases in frame from the first base. The data stem from a study of radiation and T cells in renal cell carcinoma (dated by TCRdb to the early 2020s). Background for the entire study: In total, 53 samples, comprising approximately 26 tumors and some 27 peripheral blood samples, were subjected to TCR beta sequencing. Across all 50 or so samples, 3.5 million to 4.5 million unique CDR3 nucleotide sequences encoding 2 million to 3 million unique CDR3 amino acid sequences were identified. Paper-wide results and their limitations: In blood, the top tumor clonotypes increased between baseline and 2 weeks post-radiation and then shrank by 4 weeks, which suggests that tumor-resident clones expanded only transiently. Higher TCR clonality was observed in irradiated tumors than in controls, with an average of about 50% of the repertoire accounted for by the top 100 clonotypes, compared with approximately 43% in nephrectomy-only tumors. Because no pretreatment tumor biopsies were available, whether clonotypes were present in the tumor at baseline could not be determined. Compared with control tumors, irradiated tumors had a greater number of dominant CDR3 motifs, and these motifs made up a bigger portion of the repertoire. Intratumoral heterogeneity went uncaptured because the only tumor material available was small regions of approximately 0.9 g. The single-armed trial design could not address effects of radiation dose or scheduling on the TCR repertoire.

The immunoSEQ kit was used, according to the manufacturer's recommendations, to generate TCR beta libraries from genomic DNA. For library preparation, a first multiplex PCR was performed with proprietary primers, followed by a second PCR in which unique barcodes were added, and bead cleanups were performed after each round. A positive control reaction and a negative control reaction, both provided in the kit, were run with every batch of samples. The final libraries underwent checking on an Agilent 4200 TapeStation D1000 ScreenTape, volumetric pooling, and quantification by qPCR. Sequencing was performed on an Illumina NextSeq500 with a MidOutput 150-cycle cartridge, and 156 Read1 and 15 Index1 cycles were run with kit custom primers. The pooled library was loaded at 0.75 to 1 pM, and around 18% PhiX control was spiked in. The study's processing was this. The vendor-processed data were analyzed in R, and a clonotype was defined as all T cells that share the same CDR3 nucleotide sequence. For clone abundance analyses, frequencies were normalized to the 10,000 most abundant clones per sample. Public T cell clones, which averaged fewer than five per sample, were removed prior to analysis. Dominant motifs were analyzed with ImmunoMap using the PAM10 matrix, a gap penalty of 30, and a homology threshold of 0.3, and motifs with a cumulative frequency of at least 0.01 were considered dominant. Tumor-enriched and baseline blood-enriched clonotypes were defined by at least a 32-fold difference in abundance between compartments. Tumor-blood repertoire similarity was measured with the Baroni-Urbani and Buser coefficient, and group comparisons used two-tailed Wilcoxon tests in R. Not all clones reach the TCRdb copy of this immuneACCESS table, which keeps in-frame sequences only. Checked studies attribute under half of the gap to unresolved V genes and leave the rest unexplained. That table supplies the V and J calls and clone size; D and trimming were determined from the DNA. In this sample the table shows 18,000 or so clones, about 54% of which occur a single time. Of the sample, approximately 10% is held by the ten largest clones.

Sequencing used tumor tissue, obtained from a patient whose treatment included radiotherapy and nephrectomy. The sequence derives from a man between 50 and 59 years old with renal cell carcinoma. The receptor chain draws on TRBV5-4 and TRBJ2-5; the D gene cannot be named for sure. The CDR3 region: CASSSRTIETQYF. The DNA reads TGTGCCAGCAGCTCACGTACCATCGAGACCCAGTACTTC.